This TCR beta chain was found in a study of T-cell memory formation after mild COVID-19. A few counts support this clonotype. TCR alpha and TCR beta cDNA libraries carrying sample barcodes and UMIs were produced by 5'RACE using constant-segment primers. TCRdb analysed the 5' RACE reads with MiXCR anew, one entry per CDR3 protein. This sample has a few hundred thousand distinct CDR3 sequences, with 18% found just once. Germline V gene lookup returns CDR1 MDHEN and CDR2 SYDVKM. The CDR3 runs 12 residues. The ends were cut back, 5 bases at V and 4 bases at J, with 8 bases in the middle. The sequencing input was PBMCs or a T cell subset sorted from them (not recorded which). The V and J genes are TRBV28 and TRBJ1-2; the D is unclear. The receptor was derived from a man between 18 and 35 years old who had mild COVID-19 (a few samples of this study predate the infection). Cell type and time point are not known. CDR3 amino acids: CASSKATYGYTF. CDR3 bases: TGTGCCAGCAGTAAGGCGACCTATGGCTACACCTTC.